The entry below gives a single T cell receptor (beta chain) sequence along with its context. Its antigen remains unknown. This record comes from a study of neoadjuvant anti-PD-1 for oral cavity cancer. These oral cavity squamous cell carcinomas were HPV-negative and locally advanced. Analysis of PBMCs was direct, with no culture step. Germline lookup yields CDR1 MNHEY and CDR2 SVGAGI. This CDR3 has 15 amino acids. The V gene lost 2 bases and the J gene lost 5 bases, with 15 bases spanning the gap. Generated by immunoSEQ multiplex PCR, the TCRdb table keeps only in-frame clones and is missing some. The table has around 13,000 clones, around 70% seen once. Study observations and caveats: Higher pretreatment Treg/Th17 ratios tracked higher pretreatment blood clonality.

This chain links TRBV6-5 with TRBJ1-1; D unresolved. The sample was PBMCs, taken before nivolumab (anti-PD-1) treatment. The clonotype comes from a person aged 35-79 years with oral cavity squamous cell carcinoma. The CDR3 nucleotides are TGTGCCAGCAGTTACGTGTACCCCCCCGAAACTGAAGCTTTCTTT. It codes for CASSYVYPPETEAFF.